This T cell receptor (beta chain) stems from a study of OX40 agonist ivuxolimab in advanced cancers. Study background: Allowance was made for prior anti-PD-1, anti-PD-L1 or anti-CTLA-4 therapy, and roughly 40% had some.

Sequenced by immunoSEQ multiplex PCR; TCRdb stores in-frame clones only, minus some. The sample carries more than 35,000 clones, approximately 80% recorded once. Germline-derived CDR1 and CDR2 are MNHNS and SASEGT. The CDR3 is 13 residues long. V lost 2 bases and J 14 bases, leaving 13 bases between the germline ends. Comment on this clone: Its cognate antigen is unknown.

Study observations and caveats: Within 6 weeks, CD4+ and CD8+ blood T cells expanded clonally at 0.1 to 3.0 mg/kg. More expanded clones were seen, on average, in CD8+ T cells than in CD4+.

The sampling schedule covered blood at baseline, cycle 4 day 1, and cycle 7 day 1. Sequenced material: CD4+ or CD8+ T cells sorted from blood, taken in a trial of the OX40 agonist ivuxolimab. This sequence was found in an adult with an advanced solid tumor such as melanoma, head and neck, liver or kidney cancer. The chain links TRBV6-1 to TRBJ1-6; TRBD1 might be the D (5 bases). The CDR3 is CASSELSSGSLHF. In DNA, the CDR3 is TGTGCCAGCAGTGAACTCTCCTCAGGGTCCCTCCACTTT.